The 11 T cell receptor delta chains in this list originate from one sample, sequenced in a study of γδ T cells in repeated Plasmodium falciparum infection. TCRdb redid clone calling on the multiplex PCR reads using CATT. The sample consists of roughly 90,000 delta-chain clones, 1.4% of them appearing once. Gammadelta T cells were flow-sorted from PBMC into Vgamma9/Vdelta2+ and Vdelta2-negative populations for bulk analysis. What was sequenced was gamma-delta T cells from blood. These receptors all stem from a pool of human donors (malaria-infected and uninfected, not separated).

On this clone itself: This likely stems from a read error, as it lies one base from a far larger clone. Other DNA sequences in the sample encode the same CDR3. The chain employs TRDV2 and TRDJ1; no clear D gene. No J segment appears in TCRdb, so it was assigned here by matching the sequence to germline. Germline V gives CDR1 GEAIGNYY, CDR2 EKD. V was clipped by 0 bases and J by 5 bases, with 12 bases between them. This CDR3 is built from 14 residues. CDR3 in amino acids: CACDTAGRRDKLIF. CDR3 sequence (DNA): TGTGCCTGTGACACCGCGGGGCGGAGGGATAAACTCATCTTT.

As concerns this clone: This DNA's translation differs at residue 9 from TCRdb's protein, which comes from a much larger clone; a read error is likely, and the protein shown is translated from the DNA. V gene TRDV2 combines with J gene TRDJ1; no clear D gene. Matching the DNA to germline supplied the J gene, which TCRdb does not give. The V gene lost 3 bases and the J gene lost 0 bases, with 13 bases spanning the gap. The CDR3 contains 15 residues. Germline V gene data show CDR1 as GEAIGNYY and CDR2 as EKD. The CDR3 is CACDPLSPHTDKLIF. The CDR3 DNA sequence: TGTGCCTGTGACCCCTTGTCCCCGCACACCGATAAACTCATCTTT.

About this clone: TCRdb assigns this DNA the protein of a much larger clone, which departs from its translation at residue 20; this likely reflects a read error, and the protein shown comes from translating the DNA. The CDR3 reads CACDTNAKSSAVLGDFHTDRLIF. The CDR3 coding sequence is TGTGCCTGTGACACGAACGCCAAGTCCTCCGCCGTACTGGGGGATTTCCACACCGATAGACTCATCTTT. The chain recombines TRDV2 with TRDJ1; 10 nucleotides line up with TRDD3. The J gene, missing from TCRdb, was assigned here through DNA to germline matching. This CDR3 contains 23 residues. CDR1 is GEAIGNYY and CDR2 is EKD in the germline V gene.

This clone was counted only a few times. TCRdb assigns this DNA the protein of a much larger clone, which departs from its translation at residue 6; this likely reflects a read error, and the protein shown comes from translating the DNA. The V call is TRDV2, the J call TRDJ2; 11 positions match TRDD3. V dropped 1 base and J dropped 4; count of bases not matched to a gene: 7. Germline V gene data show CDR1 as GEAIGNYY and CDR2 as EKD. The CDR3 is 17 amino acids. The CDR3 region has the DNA TGTGCCTGTGACACGGGGTGGGGGATACGGGAGACAGCACAACTCTTCTTT. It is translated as CACDTGWGIRETAQLFF.

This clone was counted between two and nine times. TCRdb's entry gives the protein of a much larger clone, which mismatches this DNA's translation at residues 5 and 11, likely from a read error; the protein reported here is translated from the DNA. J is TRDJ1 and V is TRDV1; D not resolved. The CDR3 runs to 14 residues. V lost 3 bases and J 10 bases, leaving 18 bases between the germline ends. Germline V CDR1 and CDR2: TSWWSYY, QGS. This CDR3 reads CALGDPDPLLRLIF. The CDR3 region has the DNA TGTGCTCTTGGGGATCCGGATCCTTTGCTGAGACTCATCTTT.

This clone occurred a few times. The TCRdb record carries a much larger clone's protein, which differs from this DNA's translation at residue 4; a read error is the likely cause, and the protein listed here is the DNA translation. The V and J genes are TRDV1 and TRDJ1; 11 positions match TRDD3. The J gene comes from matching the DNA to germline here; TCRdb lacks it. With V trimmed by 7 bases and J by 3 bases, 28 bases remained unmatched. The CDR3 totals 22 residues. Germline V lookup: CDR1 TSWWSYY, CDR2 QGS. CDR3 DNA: TGTGCTCTTGAGGCTCTAGTGTCCCCACCATACTGGGGGATAGATGGCGCCGATAAACTCATCTTT. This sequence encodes CALEALVSPPYWGIDGADKLIF.

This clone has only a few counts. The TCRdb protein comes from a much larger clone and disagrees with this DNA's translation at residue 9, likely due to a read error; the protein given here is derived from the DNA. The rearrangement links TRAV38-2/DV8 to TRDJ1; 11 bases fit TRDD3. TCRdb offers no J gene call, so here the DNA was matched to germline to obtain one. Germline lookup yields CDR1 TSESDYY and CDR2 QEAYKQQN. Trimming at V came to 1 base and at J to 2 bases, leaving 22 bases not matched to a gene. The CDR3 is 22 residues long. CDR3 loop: CAYRSSYESLLGDTRVTDKLIF. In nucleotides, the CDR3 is TGTGCTTATAGGAGCTCCTATGAGTCCTTATTGGGGGATACGCGTGTGACCGATAAACTCATCTTT.

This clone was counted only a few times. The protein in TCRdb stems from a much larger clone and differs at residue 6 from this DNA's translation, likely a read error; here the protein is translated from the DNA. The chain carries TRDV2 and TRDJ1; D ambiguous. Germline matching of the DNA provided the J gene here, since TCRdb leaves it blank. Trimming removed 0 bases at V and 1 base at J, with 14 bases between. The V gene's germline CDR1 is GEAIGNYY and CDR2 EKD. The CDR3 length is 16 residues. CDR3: CACDTMLREITDKLIF. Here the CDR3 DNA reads TGTGCCTGTGACACCATGCTGCGGGAGATCACCGATAAACTCATCTTT.

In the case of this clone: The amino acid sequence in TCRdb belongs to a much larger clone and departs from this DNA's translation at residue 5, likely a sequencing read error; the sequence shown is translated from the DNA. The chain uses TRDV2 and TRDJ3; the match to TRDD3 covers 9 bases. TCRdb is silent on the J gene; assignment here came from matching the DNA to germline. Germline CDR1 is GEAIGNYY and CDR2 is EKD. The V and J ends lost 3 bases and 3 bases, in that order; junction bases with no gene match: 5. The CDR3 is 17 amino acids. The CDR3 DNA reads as TGTGCCTGTGACGCCGTACTGGGGGACTGGGACACCCGACAGATGTTTTTC. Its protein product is CACDAVLGDWDTRQMFF.

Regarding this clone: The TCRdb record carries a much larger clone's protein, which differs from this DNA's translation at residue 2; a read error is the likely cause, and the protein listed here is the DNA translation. CDR3 DNA sequence: TGTTCCTGTGACACCGTGGTACCCGACACCGATAAACTCATCTTT. This encodes CSCDTVVPDTDKLIF. The chain couples TRDV2 to TRDJ1; D uncertain. Germline values: CDR1 GEAIGNYY, CDR2 EKD. The CDR3 length is 15 residues.

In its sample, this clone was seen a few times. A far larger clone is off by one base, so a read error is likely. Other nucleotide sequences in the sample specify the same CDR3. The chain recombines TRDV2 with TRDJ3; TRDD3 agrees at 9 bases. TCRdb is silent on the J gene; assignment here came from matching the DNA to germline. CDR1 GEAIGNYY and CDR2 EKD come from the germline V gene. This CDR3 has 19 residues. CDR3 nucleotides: TGTGCCTGTGACCGGAGGGGATACGCCCGCTCCTGGGATACCCGACAGATGTTTTTC. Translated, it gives CACDRRGYARSWDTRQMFF.